Below, 14 T cell receptor beta chains from the same sample are listed, as sequenced in a study of regulatory T cells in long-lasting Graves disease. Arm-PCR of CDR3 regions with iRepertoire HTBI primers generated TCR beta libraries. TCRdb re-called the multiplex PCR reads with MiXCR, one entry per CDR3 protein. The sample includes 400,000 to 500,000 distinct CDR3 sequences, more than 20% of them seen just once. Time point denoted: persistent/refractory GD, antithyroid drugs over 5 years with positive TRAb. PBMC-derived RNA was used for the TCR library. The input for sequencing was peripheral blood mononuclear cells (PBMCs), taken when the disease was refractory, from a patient treated with antithyroid drugs. These receptors originate from a female donor with Graves disease.

This clonotype has just a few counts. This chain links TRBV7-6 with TRBJ2-7; 7 nucleotides match TRBD2. Germline V CDR1 and CDR2: SGHVS, FNYEAQ. CDR3 length: 16 residues. V gave up 1 base and J gave up 0 bases; unmatched junction bases: 6. CDR3 DNA: TGTGCCAGCAGCTTAGGTGGTGGGAGGGCCTCCTACGAGCAGTACTTC. It yields the protein CASSLGGGRASYEQYF. The variable domain in full, with the rest retrieved from reference TRBV7-6 and TRBJ2-7, is GAGVSQSPRYKVTKRGQDVALRCDPISGHVSLYWYRQALGQGPEFLTYFNYEAQQDKSGLPNDRFSAERPEGSISTLTIQRTEQRDSAMYRCASSLGGGRASYEQYFGPGTRLTVT.

A few counts support this clonotype. This chain uses TRBV28 with TRBJ2-1; 7 bases align to TRBD2. Germline values: CDR1 MDHEN, CDR2 SYDVKM. J gave up 9 bases and V 6 bases, and 8 bases lay outside the gene matches. The CDR3 consists of 13 residues. The CDR3 loop is CASSLGLVSEQFF. The CDR3, as DNA: TGTGCCAGCAGCCTCGGACTAGTCAGTGAGCAGTTCTTC.

Of note for this clonotype: A much larger clone sits a single nucleotide away, making a read error possible. The genes are TRBV12-3 or TRBV12-4 and TRBJ1-1; no clear D. The CDR3 runs 13 residues. CDR3 residues: CAGSFEVNTEAFF. The CDR3 nucleotides read TGTGCCGGCAGTTTTGAAGTGAACACTGAAGCTTTCTTT.

The CDR3 protein is CASSQESDTQYF. CDR3 coding DNA: TGTGCCAGCAGCCAAGAGTCCGACACACAGTACTTC. The gene calls are TRBV4-2 and TRBJ2-7, with D unclear. V lost 0 bases to trimming and J lost 10 bases, with 10 bases between them. Germline V lookup: CDR1 LGHNA, CDR2 YNFKEQ. CDR3 size: 12 residues.

This clonotype was observed many times. The V and J genes are TRBV28 and TRBJ2-7; D ambiguous. The V gene lost 6 bases and the J gene lost 0 bases, with 12 bases spanning the gap. The CDR3 sequence is 14 residues long. CDR1 is MDHEN and CDR2 is SYDVKM in the germline V gene. The CDR3 here is CASSTLGSSYEQYF. The CDR3 region has the DNA TGTGCCAGCAGCACACTGGGGTCCTCCTACGAGCAGTACTTC.

This clonotype was counted many times. The chain combines TRBV27 with TRBJ1-6; D gene ambiguous. The CDR3 length is 12 residues. Germline V gene sequence: CDR1 MNHEY, CDR2 SMNVEV (reference sequence). V lost 6 bases, J lost 8 bases, and 8 bases lay in between. CDR3: CASRTGYSPLHF. The CDR3 DNA reads TGTGCCAGCAGGACGGGTTATTCACCCCTCCACTTT.

This clonotype was found many times. This chain links TRBV14 with TRBJ2-7; perhaps TRBD1 as D (6 bases). The CDR3 sequence is 12 residues long. V lost 6 bases and J 4 bases, leaving 10 bases between the germline ends. CDR1 is SGHDN and CDR2 is FVKESK in the germline V gene. The CDR3 reads CASSQTGYEQYF. The DNA of the CDR3 is TGTGCCAGCAGTCAAACAGGGTACGAGCAGTACTTC.

This clonotype was observed a few times. This chain joins TRBV28 and TRBJ2-4; D gene uncertain. Trimming cost V 4 bases and J 5 bases, with 6 bases left between them. The V gene's germline CDR1 is MDHEN and CDR2 SYDVKM. The CDR3 covers 12 residues. This chain's CDR3 is CASSSLENIQYF. CDR3 DNA sequence: TGTGCCAGCAGTTCCCTTGAAAACATTCAGTACTTC.

There are many counts of this clonotype. V and J are TRBV27 and TRBJ2-5; TRBD1 aligns across 7 bases. This CDR3 is built from 13 residues. After removal of 5 bases from V and 4 bases from J, the junction contained 4 bases not matched to a gene. Per the germline V gene, CDR1 is MNHEY and CDR2 is SMNVEV (reference sequence). The CDR3 sequence is CASSPYRGETQYF. As DNA, the CDR3 is TGTGCCAGCAGTCCATACAGGGGAGAGACCCAGTACTTC.

This clonotype was recorded many times. The chain recombines TRBV28 with TRBJ2-7; D possibly matches TRBD1 or TRBD2 (5 bases each). Trimming cost V 3 bases and J 4 bases, with 16 bases left between them. CDR1 is MDHEN, CDR2 SYDVKM, per germline. The CDR3 length is 15 residues. The CDR3 coding sequence is TGTGCCAGCAGTTTTCCCAGGGACCTTAGTTACGAGCAGTACTTC. It yields the protein CASSFPRDLSYEQYF.

The V call is TRBV7-2, the J call TRBJ2-7; 9 nucleotides match TRBD1. CDR3 length: 15 amino acids. CDR1 and CDR2 (germline): SGHTA, FQGNSA. V was clipped by 5 bases and J by 3 bases; unmatched bases: 8. The CDR3 is CASSPPDRGFYEQYF. The CDR3 region has the DNA TGTGCCAGCAGCCCCCCGGACAGGGGTTTCTACGAGCAGTACTTC.

At least ten counts were recorded for this clonotype. J is TRBJ1-5 and V is TRBV2, with D possibly matching TRBD1 (5 bases). V was clipped by 6 bases and J by 6 bases, with 12 bases between them. This CDR3 comprises 13 residues. CDR1 and CDR2 from the germline V gene are SNHLY and FYNNEI. The CDR3 spells CASRTRVSQPQHF. CDR3 DNA sequence: TGTGCCAGCAGAACCAGGGTATCTCAGCCCCAGCATTTT.

The chain links TRBV13 to TRBJ2-1; unclear D gene. Germline assignment: CDR1 PRHDT and CDR2 FYEKMQ (reference sequence). The CDR3 loop spans 14 amino acids. Trimming took 5 bases from V and 0 from J, leaving 8 bases between them. The CDR3 DNA follows: TGTGCCAGCAGCGATAGGGACTCCTACAATGAGCAGTTCTTC. Translation: CASSDRDSYNEQFF.

This clonotype has a count of ten or more. V gene TRBV28 combines with J gene TRBJ1-4; D unclear. This CDR3 is built from 13 residues. The germline V and J ends were trimmed by 5 bases and 2 bases, with 6 bases remaining between them. Germline V gene sequence: CDR1 MDHEN, CDR2 SYDVKM. CDR3 DNA: TGTGCCAGCAGTAGGAGGACTAATGAAAAACTGTTTTTT. Its protein is CASSRRTNEKLFF.